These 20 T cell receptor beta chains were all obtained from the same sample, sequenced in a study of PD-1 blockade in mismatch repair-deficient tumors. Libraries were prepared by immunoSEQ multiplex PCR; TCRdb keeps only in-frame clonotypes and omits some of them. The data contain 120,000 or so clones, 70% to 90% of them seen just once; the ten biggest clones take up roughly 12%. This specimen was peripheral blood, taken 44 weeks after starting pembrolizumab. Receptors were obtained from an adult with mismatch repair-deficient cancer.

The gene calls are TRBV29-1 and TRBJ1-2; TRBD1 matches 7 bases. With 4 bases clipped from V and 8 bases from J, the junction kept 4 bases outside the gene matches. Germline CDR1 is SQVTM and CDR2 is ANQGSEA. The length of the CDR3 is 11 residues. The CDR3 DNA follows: TGCAGCGTTGGACAGGGAGACGGCTACACCTTC. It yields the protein CSVGQGDGYTF.

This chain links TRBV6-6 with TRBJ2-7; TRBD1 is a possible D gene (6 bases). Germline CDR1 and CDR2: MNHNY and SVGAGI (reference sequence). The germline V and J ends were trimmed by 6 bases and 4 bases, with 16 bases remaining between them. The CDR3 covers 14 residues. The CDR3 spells CASRATRTGYEQYF. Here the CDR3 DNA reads TGTGCCAGCAGAGCAACTCGCACAGGGTACGAGCAGTACTTC.

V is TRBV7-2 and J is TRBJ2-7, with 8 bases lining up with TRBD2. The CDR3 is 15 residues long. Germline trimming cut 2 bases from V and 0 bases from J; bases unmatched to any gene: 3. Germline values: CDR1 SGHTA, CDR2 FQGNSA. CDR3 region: CASSLISGSSYEQYF. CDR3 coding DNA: TGTGCCAGCAGCTTAATAAGCGGGAGCTCCTACGAGCAGTACTTC.

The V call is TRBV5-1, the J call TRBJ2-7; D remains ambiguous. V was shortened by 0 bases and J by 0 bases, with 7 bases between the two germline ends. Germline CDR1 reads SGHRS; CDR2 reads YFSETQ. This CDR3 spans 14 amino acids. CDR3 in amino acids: CASSLARLSYEQYF. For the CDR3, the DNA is TGCGCCAGCAGCTTGGCTCGGCTCTCCTACGAGCAGTACTTC.

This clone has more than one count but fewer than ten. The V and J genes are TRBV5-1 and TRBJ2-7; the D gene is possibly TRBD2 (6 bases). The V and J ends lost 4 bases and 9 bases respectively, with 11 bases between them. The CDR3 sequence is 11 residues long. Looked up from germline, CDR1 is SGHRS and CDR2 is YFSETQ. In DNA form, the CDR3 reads TGCGCCAGCAGCATGGAGGGCCGGCAGTACTTC. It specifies CASSMEGRQYF.

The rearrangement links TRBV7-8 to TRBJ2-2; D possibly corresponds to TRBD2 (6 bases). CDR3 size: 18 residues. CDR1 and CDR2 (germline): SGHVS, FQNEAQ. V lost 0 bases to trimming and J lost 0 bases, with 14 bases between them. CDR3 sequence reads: CASSLASGAGPNTGELFF. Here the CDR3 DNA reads TGTGCCAGCAGCTTAGCGTCCGGGGCGGGGCCGAACACCGGGGAGCTGTTTTTT.

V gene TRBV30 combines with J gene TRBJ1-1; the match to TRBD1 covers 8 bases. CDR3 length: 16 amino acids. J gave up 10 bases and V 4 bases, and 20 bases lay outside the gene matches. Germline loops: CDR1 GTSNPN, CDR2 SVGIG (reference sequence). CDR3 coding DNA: TGTGCCTGGACCGTCTCCCCCACAGGGGGGGCACAGGTAGCTTTCTTT. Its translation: CAWTVSPTGGAQVAFF. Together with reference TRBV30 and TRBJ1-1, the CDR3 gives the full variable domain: SQTIHQWPATLVQPVGSPLSLECTVEGTSNPNLYWYRQAAGRGLQLLFYSVGIGQISSEVPQNLSASRPQDRQFILSSKKLLLSDSGFYLCAWTVSPTGGAQVAFFGQGTRLTVV.

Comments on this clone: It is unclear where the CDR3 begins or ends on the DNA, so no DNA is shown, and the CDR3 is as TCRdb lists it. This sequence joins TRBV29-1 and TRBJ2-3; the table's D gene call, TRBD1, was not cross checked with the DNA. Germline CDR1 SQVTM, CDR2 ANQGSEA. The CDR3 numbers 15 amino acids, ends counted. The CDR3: CSVFGPGTGTDTQYF.

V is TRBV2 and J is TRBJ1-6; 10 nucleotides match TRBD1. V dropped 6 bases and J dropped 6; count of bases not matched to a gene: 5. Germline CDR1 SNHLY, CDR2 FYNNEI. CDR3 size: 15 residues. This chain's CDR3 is CASRGQGDGNSPLHF. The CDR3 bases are TGTGCCAGCAGAGGACAGGGGGACGGTAATTCACCCCTCCACTTT.

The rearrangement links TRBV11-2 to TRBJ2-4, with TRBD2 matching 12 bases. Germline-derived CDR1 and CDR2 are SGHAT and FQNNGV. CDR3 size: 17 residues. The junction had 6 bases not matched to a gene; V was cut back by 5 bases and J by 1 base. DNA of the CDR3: TGTGCCAGCAGCACCCTAGCGGGAGGGCCGGCCAAAAACATTCAGTACTTC. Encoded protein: CASSTLAGGPAKNIQYF.

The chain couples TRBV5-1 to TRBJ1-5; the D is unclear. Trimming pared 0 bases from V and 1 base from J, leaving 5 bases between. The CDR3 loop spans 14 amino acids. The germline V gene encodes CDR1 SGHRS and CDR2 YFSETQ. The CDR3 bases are TGCGCCAGCAGCTTGGGACGGAGCAATCAGCCCCAGCATTTT. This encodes CASSLGRSNQPQHF.

CDR3 region: CASLYGAEAFF. The CDR3 DNA is TGTGCCAGCCTATATGGGGCTGAAGCTTTCTTT. This chain links TRBV25-1 with TRBJ1-1; D gene uncertain. The CDR3 spans 11 residues. The V and J ends lost 8 bases and 6 bases respectively, with 10 bases between them. CDR1 and CDR2 (germline): MGHDK, SYGVNS.

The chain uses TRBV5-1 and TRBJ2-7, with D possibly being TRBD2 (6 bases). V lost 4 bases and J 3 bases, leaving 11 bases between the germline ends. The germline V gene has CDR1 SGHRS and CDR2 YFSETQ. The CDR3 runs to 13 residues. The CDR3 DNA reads TGCGCCAGCAGCCGTGGGGGGAGCTACGAGCAGTACTTC. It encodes CASSRGGSYEQYF. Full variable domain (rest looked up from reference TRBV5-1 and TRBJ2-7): KAGVTQTPRYLIKTRGQQVTLSCSPISGHRSVSWYQQTPGQGLQFLFEYFSETQRNKGNFPGRFSGRQFSNSRSEMNVSTLELGDSALYLCASSRGGSYEQYFGPGTRLTVT.

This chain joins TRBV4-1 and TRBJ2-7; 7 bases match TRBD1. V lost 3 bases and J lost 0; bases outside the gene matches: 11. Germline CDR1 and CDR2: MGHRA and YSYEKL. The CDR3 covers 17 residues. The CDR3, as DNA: TGCGCCAGCAGCCATGAACAAGTACGACAGGGCTCCTACGAGCAGTACTTC. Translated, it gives CASSHEQVRQGSYEQYF.

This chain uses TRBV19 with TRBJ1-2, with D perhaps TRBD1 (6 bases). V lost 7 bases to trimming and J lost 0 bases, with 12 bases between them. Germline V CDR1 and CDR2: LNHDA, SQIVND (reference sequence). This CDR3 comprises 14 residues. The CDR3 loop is CASTKGTTNYGYTF. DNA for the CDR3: TGTGCCAGTACCAAAGGGACAACTAACTATGGCTACACCTTC.

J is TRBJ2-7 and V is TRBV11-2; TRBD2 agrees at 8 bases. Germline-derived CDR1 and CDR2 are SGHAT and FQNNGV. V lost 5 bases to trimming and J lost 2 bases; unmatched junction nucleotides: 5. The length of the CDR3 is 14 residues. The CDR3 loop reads CASSQGLAPYEQYF. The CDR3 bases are TGTGCCAGCAGCCAAGGACTAGCACCCTACGAGCAGTACTTC.

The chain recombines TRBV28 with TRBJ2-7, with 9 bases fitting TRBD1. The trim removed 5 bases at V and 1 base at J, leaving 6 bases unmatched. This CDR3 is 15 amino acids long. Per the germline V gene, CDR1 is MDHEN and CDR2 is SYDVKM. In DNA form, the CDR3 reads TGTGCCAGCAGTCCCTCGGGACAGGGATCCTACGAGCAGTACTTC. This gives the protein CASSPSGQGSYEQYF.

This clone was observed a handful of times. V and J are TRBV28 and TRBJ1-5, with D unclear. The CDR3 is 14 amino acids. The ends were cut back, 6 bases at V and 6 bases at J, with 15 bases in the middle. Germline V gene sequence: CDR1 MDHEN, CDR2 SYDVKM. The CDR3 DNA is TGTGCCAGCAGCCCGGGTAGGGCGGGTCAGCCCCAGCATTTT. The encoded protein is CASSPGRAGQPQHF.

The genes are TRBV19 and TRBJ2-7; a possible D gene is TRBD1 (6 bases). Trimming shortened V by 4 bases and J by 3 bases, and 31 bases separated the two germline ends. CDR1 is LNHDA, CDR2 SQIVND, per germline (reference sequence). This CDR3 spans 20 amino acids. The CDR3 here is CASSTRLPQWQDSEYYEQYF. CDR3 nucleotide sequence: TGTGCCAGTAGTACCCGTTTACCGCAATGGCAGGACAGTGAGTACTACGAGCAGTACTTC.

CDR3 in DNA: TGTGCCAGCAGCTCAAGGAGCGGGAGATTCGGGGAGCTGTTTTTT. Translating it yields CASSSRSGRFGELFF. The V and J genes are TRBV11-3 and TRBJ2-2; 8 bases map to TRBD2. Germline values: CDR1 SGHNT, CDR2 YENEEA. V lost 4 bases, J lost 7 bases, and 8 bases stayed unmatched. This CDR3 region has 15 residues.